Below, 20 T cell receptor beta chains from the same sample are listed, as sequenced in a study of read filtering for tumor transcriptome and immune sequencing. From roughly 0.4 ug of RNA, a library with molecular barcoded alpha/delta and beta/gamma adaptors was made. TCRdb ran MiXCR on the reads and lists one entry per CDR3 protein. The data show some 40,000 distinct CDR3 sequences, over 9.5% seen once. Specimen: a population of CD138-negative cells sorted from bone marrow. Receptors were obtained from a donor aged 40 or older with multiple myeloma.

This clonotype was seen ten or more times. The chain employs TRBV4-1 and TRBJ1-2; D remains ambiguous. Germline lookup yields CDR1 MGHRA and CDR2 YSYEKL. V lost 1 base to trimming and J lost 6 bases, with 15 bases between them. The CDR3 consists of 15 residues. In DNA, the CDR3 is TGCGCCAGCAGCCAAGTCGGTGGGGAGAGGGATGGCTACACCTTC. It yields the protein CASSQVGGERDGYTF.

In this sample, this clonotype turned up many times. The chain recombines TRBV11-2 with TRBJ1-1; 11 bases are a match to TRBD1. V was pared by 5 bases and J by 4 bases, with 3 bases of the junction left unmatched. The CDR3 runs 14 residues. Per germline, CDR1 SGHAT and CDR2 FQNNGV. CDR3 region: CASSQGTGGTEAFF. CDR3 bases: TGTGCCAGCAGCCAAGGGACAGGGGGCACTGAAGCTTTCTTT.

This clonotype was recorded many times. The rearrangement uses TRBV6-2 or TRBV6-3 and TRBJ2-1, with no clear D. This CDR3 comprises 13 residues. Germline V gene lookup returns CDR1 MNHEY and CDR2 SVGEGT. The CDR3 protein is CAAVQTLGSRQFF. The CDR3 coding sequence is TGTGCAGCAGTTCAAACTTTAGGTAGTAGGCAGTTCTTC.

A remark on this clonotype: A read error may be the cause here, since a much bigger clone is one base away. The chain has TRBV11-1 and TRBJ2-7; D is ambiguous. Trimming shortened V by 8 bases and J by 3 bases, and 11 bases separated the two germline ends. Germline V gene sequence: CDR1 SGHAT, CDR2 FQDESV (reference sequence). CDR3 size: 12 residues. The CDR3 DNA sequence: TGTGCCAGCGGCCCAGGTAGCTACGAGCAGTACTTC. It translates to CASGPGSYEQYF.

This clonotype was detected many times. CDR3 protein: CASSVSVGGYETQYF. The CDR3 nucleotides are TGTGCCAGCAGCGTAAGCGTGGGAGGGTATGAGACCCAGTACTTC. The chain uses TRBV9 and TRBJ2-5, with 7 bases aligning to TRBD2. Germline CDR1 SGDLS, CDR2 YYNGEE. CDR3 size: 15 residues. After removal of 1 base from V and 5 bases from J, the junction contained 8 bases not matched to a gene. Filled out from reference TRBV9 and TRBJ2-5, the complete variable domain reads DSGVTQTPKHLITATGQRVTLRCSPRSGDLSVYWYQQSLDQGLQFLIQYYNGEERAKGNILERFSAQQFPDLHSELNLSSLELGDSALYFCASSVSVGGYETQYFGPGTRLLVL.

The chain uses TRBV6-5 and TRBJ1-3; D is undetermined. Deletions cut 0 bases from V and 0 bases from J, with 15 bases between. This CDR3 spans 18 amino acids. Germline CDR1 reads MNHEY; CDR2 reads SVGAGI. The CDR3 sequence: CASSYSFPFEYSGNTIYF. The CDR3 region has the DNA TGTGCCAGCAGTTACTCGTTCCCCTTCGAATACTCTGGAAACACCATATATTTT.

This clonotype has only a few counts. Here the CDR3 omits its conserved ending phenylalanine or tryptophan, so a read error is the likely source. This CDR3 is CAIRRTGMNTEAFL. CDR3 DNA: TGTGCCATCAGACGGACAGGCATGAACACTGAAGCTTTCCTT. The gene calls are TRBV10-3 and TRBJ1-1, with TRBD1 identical over 7 bases. The CDR3 runs to 14 residues. J lost 0 bases, V lost 6 bases, and 4 bases had no gene match. CDR1 and CDR2 from the germline V gene are ENHRY and SYGVKD.

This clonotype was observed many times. CDR3 loop: CAISESVPPDTQYF. The CDR3 coding sequence is TGTGCCATCAGTGAGTCTGTGCCCCCAGATACGCAGTATTTT. This chain links TRBV10-3 with TRBJ2-3, with D hard to call. The CDR3 runs to 14 residues. Between the trimmed V and J ends, which lost 0 bases and 4 bases, there was a span of 8 bases. Germline CDR1 and CDR2: ENHRY and SYGVKD.

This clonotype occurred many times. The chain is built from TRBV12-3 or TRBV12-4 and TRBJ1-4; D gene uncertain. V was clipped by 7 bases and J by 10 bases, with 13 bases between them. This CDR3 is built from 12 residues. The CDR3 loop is CASTISPGKLFF. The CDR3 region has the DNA TGTGCCAGCACCATTTCCCCCGGAAAACTGTTTTTT.

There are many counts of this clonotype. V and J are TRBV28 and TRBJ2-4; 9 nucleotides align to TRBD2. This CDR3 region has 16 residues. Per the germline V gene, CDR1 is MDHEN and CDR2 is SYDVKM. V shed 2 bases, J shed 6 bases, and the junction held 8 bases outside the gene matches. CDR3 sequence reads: CASSLIAGGQLNIQYF. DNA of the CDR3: TGTGCCAGCAGTTTAATTGCGGGGGGGCAGTTAAACATTCAGTACTTC.

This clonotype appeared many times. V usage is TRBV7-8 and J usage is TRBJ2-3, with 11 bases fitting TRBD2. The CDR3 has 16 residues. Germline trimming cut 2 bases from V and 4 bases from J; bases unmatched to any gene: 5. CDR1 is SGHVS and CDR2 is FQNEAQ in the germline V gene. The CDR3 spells CASSLIAGGSSDTQYF. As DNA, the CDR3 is TGTGCCAGCAGCTTAATAGCGGGGGGGTCGTCAGATACGCAGTATTTT.

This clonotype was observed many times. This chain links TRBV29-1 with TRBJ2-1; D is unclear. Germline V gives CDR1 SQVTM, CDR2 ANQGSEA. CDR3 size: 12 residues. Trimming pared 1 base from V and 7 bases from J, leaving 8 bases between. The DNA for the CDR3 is TGCAGCGTTGAAGCCGACTCGAATGAGCAGTTCTTC. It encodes CSVEADSNEQFF.

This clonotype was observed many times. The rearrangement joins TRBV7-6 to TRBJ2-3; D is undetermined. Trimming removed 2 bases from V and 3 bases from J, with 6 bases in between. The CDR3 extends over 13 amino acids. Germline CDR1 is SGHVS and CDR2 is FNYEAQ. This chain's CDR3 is CASSLRRTDTQYF. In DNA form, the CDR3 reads TGTGCCAGCAGCTTAAGGCGAACAGATACGCAGTATTTT.

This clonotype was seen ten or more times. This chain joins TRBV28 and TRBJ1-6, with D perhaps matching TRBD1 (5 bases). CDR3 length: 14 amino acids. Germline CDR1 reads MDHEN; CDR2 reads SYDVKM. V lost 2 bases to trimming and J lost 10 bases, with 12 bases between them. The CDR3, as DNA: TGTGCCAGCAGTTTAGCCAGGGCGAGATCACCCCTCCACTTT. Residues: CASSLARARSPLHF.

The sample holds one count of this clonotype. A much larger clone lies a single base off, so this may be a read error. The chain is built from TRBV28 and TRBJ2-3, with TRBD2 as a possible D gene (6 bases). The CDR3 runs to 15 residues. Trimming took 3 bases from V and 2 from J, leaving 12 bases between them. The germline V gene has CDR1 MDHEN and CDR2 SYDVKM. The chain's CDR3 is CASSFVGGPTDTQYF. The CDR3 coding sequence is TGTGCCAGCAGTTTCGTCGGGGGACCCACAGATACGCAGTATTTT.

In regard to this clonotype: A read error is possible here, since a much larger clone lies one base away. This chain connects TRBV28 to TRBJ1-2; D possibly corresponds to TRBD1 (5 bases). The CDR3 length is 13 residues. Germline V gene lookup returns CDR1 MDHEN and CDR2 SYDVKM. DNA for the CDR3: TGTGCCGGCAGTTTAATCACAGGCTATGGCTACACCTTC. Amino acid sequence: CAGSLITGYGYTF.

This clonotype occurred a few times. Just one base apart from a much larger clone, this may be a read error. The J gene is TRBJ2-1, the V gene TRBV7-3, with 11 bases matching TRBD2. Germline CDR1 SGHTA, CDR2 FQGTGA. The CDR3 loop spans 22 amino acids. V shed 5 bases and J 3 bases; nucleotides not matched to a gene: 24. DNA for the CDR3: TGTGCCAGCAGCAACTCTGACCTAGCGGGGGGCCGAATCCAAACCTACTACAATGAGCAGTTCTTC. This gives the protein CASSNSDLAGGRIQTYYNEQFF.

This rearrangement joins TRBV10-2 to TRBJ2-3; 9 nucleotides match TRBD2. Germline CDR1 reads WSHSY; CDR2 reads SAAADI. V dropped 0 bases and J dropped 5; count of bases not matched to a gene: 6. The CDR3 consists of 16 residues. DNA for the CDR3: TGCGCCAGCAGTGAGTCACCGGGACTAGCCTTAGATACGCAGTATTTT. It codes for CASSESPGLALDTQYF.

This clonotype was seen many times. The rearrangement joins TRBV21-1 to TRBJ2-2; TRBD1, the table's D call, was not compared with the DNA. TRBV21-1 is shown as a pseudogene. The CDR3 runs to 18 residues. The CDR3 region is CASSKARGQDANTGELFF. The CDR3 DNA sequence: TGTGCCAGCAGCAAAGCACGAGGACAGGACGCGAACACCGGGGAGCTGTTTTTT.

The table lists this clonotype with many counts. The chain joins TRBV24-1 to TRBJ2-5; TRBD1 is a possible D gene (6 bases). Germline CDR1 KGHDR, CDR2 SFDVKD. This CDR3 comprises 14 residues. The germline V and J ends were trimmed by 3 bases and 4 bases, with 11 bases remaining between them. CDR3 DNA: TGTGCCACCAGTGATCCAGCAGGGGTAGAGACCCAGTACTTC. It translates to CATSDPAGVETQYF.